A single sample is the source of the 24 T cell receptor beta chains below, sequenced in a study of post-analysis software for immune sequencing data. The authors incorporated unique molecular identifiers into the TCR beta cDNA libraries. Using its own MiXCR run on the PCR reads, TCRdb lists one record per CDR3 protein. The table includes roughly 600,000 distinct CDR3 sequences, roughly 46% detected once. Study-wide findings and caveats: Relative to controls, patients had about five TRBV segments at higher frequency, with TRBV5-6, TRBV5-1 and TRBV20-1 among these.

Their recognized antigens are unknown. Source material: blood. The receptors were gathered from a girl aged 5 to 17 with multiple sclerosis.

V and J are TRBV5-1 and TRBJ2-7; 7 bases align to TRBD1. The V gene end was trimmed by 5 bases and the J gene end by 5 bases; junction bases not matched to a gene: 13. Germline-derived CDR1 and CDR2 are SGHRS and YFSETQ. CDR3 length: 15 amino acids. CDR3 loop: CASRTIGRQGNEQYF. Here the CDR3 DNA reads TGCGCCAGCAGGACGATAGGCCGACAGGGTAACGAGCAGTACTTC.

The CDR3 nucleotides read TGTGCCAGCAGTTTCAGCAGGGGCTGGGACAATGAGCAGTTCTTC. Translated: CASSFSRGWDNEQFF. The J gene is TRBJ2-1, the V gene TRBV12-3 or TRBV12-4, with TRBD1 as a possible D gene (6 bases). The V and J ends lost 3 bases and 5 bases respectively, with 14 bases between them. The length of the CDR3 is 15 residues.

The rearrangement joins TRBV12-3 or TRBV12-4 to TRBJ2-3; D possibly matches TRBD1 or TRBD2 (6 bases each). The CDR3 is 16 residues long. The ends were cut back, 7 bases at V and 0 bases at J, with 17 bases in the middle. The CDR3 DNA is TGTGCCAGCAACAATATGGGGGGCGGCAGCACAGATACGCAGTATTTT. Its translation: CASNNMGGGSTDTQYF.

This clonotype was seen a few times. The chain combines TRBV29-1 with TRBJ2-6; D is undetermined. Germline CDR1 is SQVTM and CDR2 is ANQGSEA. Trimming stripped 5 bases from V and 2 bases from J, with 7 bases between. The CDR3 runs 13 residues. The CDR3 DNA follows: TGCAGCGTTTCTGGGCCTGGGGCCAACGTCCTGACTTTC. Translation gives CSVSGPGANVLTF.

The chain has TRBV3-1 and TRBJ2-5; 9 bases line up with TRBD1. The J call is uncertain, as TRBJ2-7 better fits the DNA end. Germline CDR1 LGHDT, CDR2 YNNKEL (reference sequence). The CDR3 runs to 15 residues. The CDR3: CASSPTGTGPNEQYF. CDR3 DNA: TGTGCCAGCAGCCCGACCGGGACAGGGCCCAACGAGCAGTACTTC.

This clonotype was seen only a few times. CDR3 bases: TGTGCCAGCAGCAAAGGGGCTAGCGGGTACCAAGAGACCCAGTACTTC. Protein product: CASSKGASGYQETQYF. The chain uses TRBV21-1 and TRBJ2-5; the table's D call of TRBD2 was not tested on the DNA. TRBV21-1 is listed as a pseudogene. The CDR3 has 16 amino acids.

This clonotype has more than one count but fewer than ten. The chain uses TRBV4-1 and TRBJ1-2, with 8 positions matching TRBD1. The CDR3 loop spans 15 amino acids. Germline loops: CDR1 MGHRA, CDR2 YSYEKL. J was trimmed by 5 bases and V by 1 base; bases with no gene match: 6. The CDR3 reads CASSQGDRTNYGYTF. CDR3 DNA sequence: TGCGCCAGCAGCCAAGGGGACAGGACGAATTATGGCTACACCTTC.

The chain couples TRBV7-9 to TRBJ2-7, with a possible D match to TRBD1 (5 bases). Looked up from germline, CDR1 is SEHNR and CDR2 is FQNEAQ (reference sequence). The CDR3 consists of 13 residues. Between the trimmed V and J ends, which lost 4 bases and 5 bases, there was a span of 12 bases. The chain's CDR3 is CASSSLDKHEQYF. In nucleotides, the CDR3 is TGTGCCAGCAGCTCCCTGGACAAGCACGAGCAGTACTTC. The full variable domain, rest sourced from reference TRBV7-9 and TRBJ2-7, is DTGVSQNPRHKITKRGQNVTFRCDPISEHNRLYWYRQTLGQGPEFLTYFQNEAQLEKSRLLSDRFSAERPKGSFSTLEIQRTEQGDSAMYLCASSSLDKHEQYFGPGTRLTVT.

This clonotype came up once. The chain employs TRBV12-3 or TRBV12-4 and TRBJ2-1, with TRBD2 identical over 10 bases. Unmatched junction bases numbered 10, after V lost 7 bases and J lost 7 bases. The CDR3 totals 15 residues. The CDR3 region has the DNA TGTGCCAGCACCCACCGGGGACTAGCGATAAATGAGCAGTTCTTC. Residues: CASTHRGLAINEQFF.

The chain recombines TRBV7-9 with TRBJ2-5; D gene uncertain. Between the trimmed V and J ends, which lost 1 base and 5 bases, there was a span of 14 bases. CDR3 length equals 15 residues. Germline CDR1 and CDR2: SEHNR and FQNEAQ (reference sequence). CDR3 sequence: CASSLVVTIRETQYF. In DNA, the CDR3 is TGTGCCAGCAGCTTAGTTGTCACCATTCGGGAGACCCAGTACTTC.

The V and J genes are TRBV7-9 and TRBJ2-7; 11 positions match TRBD2. V dropped 5 bases and J dropped 2; count of bases not matched to a gene: 5. The CDR3 runs 15 residues. CDR1 and CDR2 from the germline V gene are SEHNR and FQNEAQ (reference sequence). The CDR3 DNA sequence: TGTGCCAGCAGCCCTAGCGGGAGGAAGACCTACGAGCAGTACTTC. Its protein is CASSPSGRKTYEQYF.

CDR3 region: CASSEVLTGGSTEAFF. The CDR3 bases are TGCGCCAGCAGTGAGGTATTGACAGGGGGTAGTACTGAAGCTTTCTTT. The chain has TRBV10-2 and TRBJ1-1; TRBD1 agrees at 9 bases. Germline V gives CDR1 WSHSY, CDR2 SAAADI. Unmatched junction bases numbered 9, after V lost 2 bases and J lost 5 bases. CDR3 length equals 16 residues.

This clonotype was observed a few times. The chain has TRBV5-1 and TRBJ2-7; the match to TRBD2 covers 12 bases. Germline CDR1 SGHRS, CDR2 YFSETQ. V was clipped by 4 bases and J by 4 bases; unmatched bases: 12. The CDR3 is 17 residues long. The CDR3 region is CASSPWGLAGEGYEQYF. CDR3 DNA sequence: TGCGCCAGCAGCCCCTGGGGACTAGCGGGCGAAGGATACGAGCAGTACTTC.

The V gene is TRBV4-1, the J gene TRBJ1-1, with TRBD1 matching over 8 bases. The germline CDR1 and CDR2 sequences are MGHRA and YSYEKL. V lost 0 bases to trimming and J lost 7 bases; unmatched junction nucleotides: 7. CDR3 length: 15 amino acids. The CDR3 nucleotides read TGCGCCAGCAGCCAAGATCGACAGGGGCGGGTTGAAGCTTTCTTT. This sequence encodes CASSQDRQGRVEAFF.

This clonotype appeared many times. The V and J genes are TRBV24-1 and TRBJ2-3, with 11 bases fitting TRBD1. The CDR3 extends over 16 amino acids. Germline CDR1 is KGHDR and CDR2 is SFDVKD. V gave up 3 bases and J gave up 2 bases; unmatched junction bases: 3. CDR3 residues: CATSDGGQGDTDTQYF. CDR3 DNA: TGTGCCACCAGTGATGGGGGACAGGGGGACACAGATACGCAGTATTTT.

This clonotype appeared once. The chain employs TRBV2 and TRBJ2-5, with D perhaps given as TRBD1 or TRBD2 (5 bases each). This CDR3 is 16 amino acids long. Per the germline V gene, CDR1 is SNHLY and CDR2 is FYNNEI. V was clipped by 4 bases and J by 5 bases, with 20 bases between them. In DNA, the CDR3 is TGTGCCAGCAGTGTGGGGCGGTCTAGAAGAGGGGAGACCCAGTACTTC. This encodes CASSVGRSRRGETQYF. The variable domain in full, completed from reference TRBV2 and TRBJ2-5, reads EPEVTQTPSHQVTQMGQEVILRCVPISNHLYFYWYRQILGQKVEFLVSFYNNEISEKSEIFDDQFSVERPDGSNFTLKIRSTKLEDSAMYFCASSVGRSRRGETQYFGPGTRLLVL.

J is TRBJ2-7 and V is TRBV9, with 10 bases matching TRBD2. The junction had 7 bases not matched to a gene; V was cut back by 0 bases and J by 7 bases. The CDR3 contains 15 residues. Germline V gene sequence: CDR1 SGDLS, CDR2 YYNGEE. The CDR3 bases are TGTGCCAGCAGCGTAGACCCAGCGGGAGGGCGGGAGCAGTACTTC. It yields the protein CASSVDPAGGREQYF.

The J gene is TRBJ1-1, the V gene TRBV6-5; D gene uncertain. The CDR3 runs 15 residues. Trimming stripped 0 bases from V and 0 bases from J, with 8 bases between. Germline CDR1 and CDR2: MNHEY and SVGAGI. CDR3 DNA sequence: TGTGCCAGCAGTTACTCGATCCCAATGAACACTGAAGCTTTCTTT. Translating gives CASSYSIPMNTEAFF.

This clonotype was found a few times. V and J are TRBV7-2 and TRBJ1-6; maybe TRBD1 (6 bases). The CDR3 totals 17 residues. Germline-derived CDR1 and CDR2 are SGHTA and FQGNSA. Trimming removed 3 bases from V and 7 bases from J, with 19 bases in between. CDR3 in amino acids: CASSLFVTGGINSPLHF. The CDR3 nucleotides are TGTGCCAGCAGCTTGTTTGTGACAGGAGGGATCAATTCACCCCTCCACTTT.

This chain uses TRBV12-3 or TRBV12-4 with TRBJ2-7; TRBD2 might be the D (5 bases). V lost 3 bases, J lost 3 bases, and 12 bases lay in between. There are 14 residues in the CDR3. The CDR3 loop is CASSFGRLGYEQYF. CDR3 in DNA: TGTGCCAGCAGTTTTGGGAGACTTGGCTACGAGCAGTACTTC.

The chain carries TRBV10-3 and TRBJ2-5; 14 nucleotides agree with TRBD2. The CDR3 totals 17 residues. With 2 bases clipped from V and 4 bases from J, the junction kept 6 bases outside the gene matches. CDR1 ENHRY and CDR2 SYGVKD come from the germline V gene. CDR3 coding DNA: TGTGCCATCAGTGAGGGGGAAGGACTAGCGGGAGGAGAGACCCAGTACTTC. It yields the protein CAISEGEGLAGGETQYF.

This clonotype was seen more than once but under ten times. The V and J genes are TRBV7-9 and TRBJ2-1; no firm D call. The V gene lost 5 bases and the J gene lost 1 base, with 9 bases spanning the gap. CDR3 length: 14 residues. Germline lookup yields CDR1 SEHNR and CDR2 FQNEAQ (reference sequence). CDR3 in DNA: TGTGCCAGCAGCGCCTCAGGATCCTACAATGAGCAGTTCTTC. This codes for CASSASGSYNEQFF.

The gene calls are TRBV7-9 and TRBJ1-4; no firm D call. V was cut by 6 bases and J by 8 bases, with 16 bases left in between. Per the germline V gene, CDR1 is SEHNR and CDR2 is FQNEAQ (reference sequence). The CDR3 contains 14 residues. CDR3 bases: TGTGCCAGCAGTCAAGACGGGAGGCGGGAAAAACTGTTTTTT. This codes for CASSQDGRREKLFF.

This clonotype occurred a few times. The chain uses TRBV3-1 and TRBJ2-5, with 12 positions matching TRBD2. Trimming at V came to 5 bases and at J to 3 bases, leaving 7 bases not matched to a gene. The CDR3 consists of 16 residues. CDR1 is LGHDT and CDR2 is YNNKEL in the germline V gene (reference sequence). CDR3 amino acids: CASSKRLAGAEETQYF. DNA for the CDR3: TGTGCCAGCAGCAAACGACTAGCGGGAGCGGAAGAGACCCAGTACTTC.